This TCR beta chain was identified in a study of PD-L1 blockade in urothelial cancer. Study-level background: Patients with male sex and bladder-origin urothelial cancer accounted for about 85% of the roughly 30 enrolled. Blood analysis took place 3 weeks (second dose) and 6 weeks after treatment start.

Germline V gene lookup returns CDR1 SGHTA and CDR2 FQGTGA. V shed 5 bases, J shed 6 bases, and the junction held 8 bases outside the gene matches. This CDR3 spans 16 amino acids. The time point here: peripheral blood 6 weeks after treatment start. The data were produced by immunoSEQ multiplex PCR, yet TCRdb's version contains in-frame clones alone and is incomplete. The table lists more than 95,000 clones, 85% to 90% of them singletons, with about 1.8% in the top ten. J is TRBJ2-1 and V is TRBV7-3, with 12 positions matching TRBD2. Sequencing used PBMCs, obtained around atezolizumab (anti-PD-L1) treatment. This clonotype originated in a man in his 60s with urothelial cancer. Here the CDR3 reads CASSRALTSGGNEQFF. The CDR3 DNA reads as TGTGCCAGCAGCCGCGCCTTGACTAGCGGGGGCAATGAGCAGTTCTTC.